This T cell receptor beta chain was captured in a study of cytomegalovirus exposure and HLA in healthy donors. Primers included in the PCR were 60 Vbeta and 13 Jbeta primers. Assay used: immunoSEQ multiplex PCR; TCRdb lists only in-frame clones, some missing. Of around 150,000 clones listed, approximately 73% are singletons. Study outcomes and limitations: The listing of 150 or so TCR beta chains classed them as cytomegalovirus-associated. Previously analyzed data showed that most TCR beta V segments were productive at a frequency of about 90% or about 30%.

Regarding this clone: Antigen: not known.

The germline V gene has CDR1 MGHRA and CDR2 YSYEKL. V lost 5 bases and J lost 11; bases outside the gene matches: 10. This CDR3 contains 13 residues. The sequenced sample was PBMCs. The rearrangement uses TRBV4-1 and TRBJ2-3, with 7 positions matching TRBD1. This receptor was obtained from a man aged 50 to 60 in good health and CMV-seronegative. CDR3 amino acids: CASSYETGNGQYF. In nucleotides, the CDR3 is TGCGCCAGCAGCTACGAGACAGGGAACGGGCAGTATTTT.